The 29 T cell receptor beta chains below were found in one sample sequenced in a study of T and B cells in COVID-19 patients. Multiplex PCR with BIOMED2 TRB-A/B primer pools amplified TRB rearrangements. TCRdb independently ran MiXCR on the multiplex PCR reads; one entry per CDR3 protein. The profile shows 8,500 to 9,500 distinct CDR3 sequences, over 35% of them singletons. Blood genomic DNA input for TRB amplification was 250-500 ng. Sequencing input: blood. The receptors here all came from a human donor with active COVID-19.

The CDR3 reads CASSYLPGTGLGLINEKLFF. The CDR3 region has the DNA TGTGCCAGCAGTTACCTCCCCGGGACAGGGTTAGGACTCATTAATGAAAAACTGTTTTTT. The V and J genes are TRBV6-5 and TRBJ1-4; TRBD1 aligns across 9 bases. This CDR3 contains 20 residues. From germline, CDR1 is MNHEY and CDR2 SVGAGI. V dropped 2 bases and J dropped 4; count of bases not matched to a gene: 17.

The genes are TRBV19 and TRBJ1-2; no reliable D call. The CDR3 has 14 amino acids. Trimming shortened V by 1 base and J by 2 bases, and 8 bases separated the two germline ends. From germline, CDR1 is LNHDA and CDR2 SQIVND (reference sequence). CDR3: CASSIVRLNYGYTF. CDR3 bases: TGTGCCAGTAGTATAGTGCGGCTCAACTATGGCTACACCTTC. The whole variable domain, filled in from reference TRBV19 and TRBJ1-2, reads DGGITQSPKYLFRKEGQNVTLSCEQNLNHDAMYWYRQDPGQGLRLIYYSQIVNDFQKGDIAEGYSVSREKKESFPLTVTSAQKNPTAFYLCASSIVRLNYGYTFGSGTRLTVV.

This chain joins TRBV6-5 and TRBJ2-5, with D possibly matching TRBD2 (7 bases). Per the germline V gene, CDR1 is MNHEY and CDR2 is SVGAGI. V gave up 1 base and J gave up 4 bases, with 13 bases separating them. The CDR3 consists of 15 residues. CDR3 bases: TGTGCCAGCAGTTACTACGGGGGGCGAGGAGAGACCCAGTACTTC. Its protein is CASSYYGGRGETQYF.

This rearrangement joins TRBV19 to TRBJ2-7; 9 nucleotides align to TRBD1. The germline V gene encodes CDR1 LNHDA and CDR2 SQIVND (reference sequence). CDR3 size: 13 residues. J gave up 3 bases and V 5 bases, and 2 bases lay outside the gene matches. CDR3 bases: TGTGCCAGTAGTTCGGGACAGGGCTACGAGCAGTACTTC. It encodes CASSSGQGYEQYF.

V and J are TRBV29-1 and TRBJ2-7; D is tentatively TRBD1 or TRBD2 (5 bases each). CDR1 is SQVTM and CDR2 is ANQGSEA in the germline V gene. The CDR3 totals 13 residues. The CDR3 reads CSARGPSPYEQYF. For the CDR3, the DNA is TGCAGTGCTAGGGGACCGAGCCCCTACGAGCAGTACTTC.

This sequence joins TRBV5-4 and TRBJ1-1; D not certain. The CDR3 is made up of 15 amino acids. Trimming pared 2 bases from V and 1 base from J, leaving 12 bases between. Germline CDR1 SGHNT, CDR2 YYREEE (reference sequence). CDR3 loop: CASSLRTGENTEAFF. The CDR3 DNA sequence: TGTGCCAGCAGCTTACGTACGGGCGAGAACACTGAAGCTTTCTTT.

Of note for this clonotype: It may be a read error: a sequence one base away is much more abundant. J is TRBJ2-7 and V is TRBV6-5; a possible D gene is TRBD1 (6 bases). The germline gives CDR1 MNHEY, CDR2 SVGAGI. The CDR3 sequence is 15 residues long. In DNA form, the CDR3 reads TGTGTCAGCAGTCAAAGGGAAGGGGGAAACTACGAGCAGTACTTC. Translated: CVSSQREGGNYEQYF.

CDR3: CASSLGIGGGTSTDTQYF. The CDR3 region has the DNA TGTGCCAGCAGCTTAGGAATCGGAGGGGGGACTAGCACAGATACGCAGTATTTT. The chain combines TRBV7-2 with TRBJ2-3; D assignment may be TRBD1 or TRBD2 (6 bases each). The CDR3 extends over 18 amino acids. Germline CDR1 is SGHTA and CDR2 is FQGNSA. V was trimmed by 1 base and J by 0 bases, leaving 17 bases between them. Full variable domain (remainder filled in from reference TRBV7-2 and TRBJ2-3): GAGVSQSPSNKVTEKGKDVELRCDPISGHTALYWYRQSLGQGLEFLIYFQGNSAPDKSGLPSDRFSAERTGGSVSTLTIQRTQQEDSAVYLCASSLGIGGGTSTDTQYFGPGTRLTVL.

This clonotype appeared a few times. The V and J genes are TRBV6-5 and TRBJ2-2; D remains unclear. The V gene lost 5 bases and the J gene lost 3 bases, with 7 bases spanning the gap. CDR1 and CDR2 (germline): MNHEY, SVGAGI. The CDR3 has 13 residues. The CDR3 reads CASSRIYTGELFF. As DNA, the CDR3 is TGTGCCAGCAGTCGGATTTACACCGGGGAGCTGTTTTTT.

The CDR3 loop reads CASSLVGQGHEQYF. CDR3 bases: TGTGCCAGCAGCTTAGTCGGACAGGGACACGAGCAGTACTTC. The chain combines TRBV7-2 with TRBJ2-7, with TRBD1 identical over 8 bases. With 1 base clipped from V and 5 bases from J, the junction kept 4 bases outside the gene matches. This CDR3 contains 14 residues. CDR1 and CDR2 (germline): SGHTA, FQGNSA.

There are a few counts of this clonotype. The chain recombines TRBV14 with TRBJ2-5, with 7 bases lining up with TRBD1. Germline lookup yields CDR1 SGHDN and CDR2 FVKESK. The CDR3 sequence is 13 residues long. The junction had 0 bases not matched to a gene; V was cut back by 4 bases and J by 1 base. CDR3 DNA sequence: TGTGCCAGCAGCCGGGACAGCCAAGAGACCCAGTACTTC. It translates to CASSRDSQETQYF.

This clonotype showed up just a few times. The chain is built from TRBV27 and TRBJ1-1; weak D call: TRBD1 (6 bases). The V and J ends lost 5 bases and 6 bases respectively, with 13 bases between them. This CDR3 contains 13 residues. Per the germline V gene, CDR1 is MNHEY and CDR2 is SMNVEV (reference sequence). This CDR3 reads CASSIQGSPEAFF. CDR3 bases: TGTGCCAGCAGTATCCAGGGGAGCCCTGAAGCTTTCTTT.

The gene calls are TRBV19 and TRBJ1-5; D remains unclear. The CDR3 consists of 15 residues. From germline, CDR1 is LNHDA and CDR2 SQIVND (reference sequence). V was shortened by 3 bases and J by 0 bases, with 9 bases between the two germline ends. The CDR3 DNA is TGTGCCAGTAGTATTGCGGGGTCTAGCAATCAGCCCCAGCATTTT. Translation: CASSIAGSSNQPQHF. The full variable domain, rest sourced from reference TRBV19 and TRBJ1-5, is DGGITQSPKYLFRKEGQNVTLSCEQNLNHDAMYWYRQDPGQGLRLIYYSQIVNDFQKGDIAEGYSVSREKKESFPLTVTSAQKNPTAFYLCASSIAGSSNQPQHFGDGTRLSIL.

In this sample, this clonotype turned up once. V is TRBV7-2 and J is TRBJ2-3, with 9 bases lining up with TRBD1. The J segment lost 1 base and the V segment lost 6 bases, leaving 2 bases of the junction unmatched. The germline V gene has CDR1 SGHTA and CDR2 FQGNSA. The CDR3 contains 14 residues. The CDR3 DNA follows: TGTGCCAGCAGGGACAGGGGTGGCACAGATACGCAGTATTTT. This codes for CASRDRGGTDTQYF.

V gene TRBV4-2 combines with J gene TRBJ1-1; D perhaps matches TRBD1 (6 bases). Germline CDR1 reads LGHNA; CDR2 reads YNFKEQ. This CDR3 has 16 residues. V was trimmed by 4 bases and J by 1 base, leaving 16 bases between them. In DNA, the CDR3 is TGTGCCAGCAGCCGGGAACAGGGACTGACGAACACTGAAGCTTTCTTT. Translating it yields CASSREQGLTNTEAFF.

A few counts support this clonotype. CDR3 coding DNA: TGTGCCAGCAGCACGGGGACACTCTTCGGCGAGCAGTACTTC. Residues: CASSTGTLFGEQYF. The chain links TRBV6-2 or TRBV6-3 to TRBJ2-7; D perhaps matches TRBD1 (6 bases). The CDR3 loop spans 14 amino acids. The V gene's germline CDR1 is MNHEY and CDR2 SVGEGT. Trimming took off 6 bases at V and 6 bases at J, with 18 bases between the two ends.

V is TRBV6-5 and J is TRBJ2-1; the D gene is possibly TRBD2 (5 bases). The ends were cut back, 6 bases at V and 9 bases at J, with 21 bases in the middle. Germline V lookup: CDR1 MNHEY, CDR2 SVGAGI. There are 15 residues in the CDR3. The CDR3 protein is CASSQTGVRRGEQFF. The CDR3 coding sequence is TGTGCCAGCAGCCAGACCGGGGTTCGTCGGGGTGAGCAGTTCTTC.

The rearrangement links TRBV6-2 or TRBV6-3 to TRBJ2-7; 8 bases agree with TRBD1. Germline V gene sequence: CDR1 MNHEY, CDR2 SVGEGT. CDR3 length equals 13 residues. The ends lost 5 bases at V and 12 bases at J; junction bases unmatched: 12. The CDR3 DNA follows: TGTGCCAGCAGTGACTACCCTCCAGGGGGCTGGTACTTC. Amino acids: CASSDYPPGGWYF.

In nucleotides, the CDR3 is TGTGCCAGTTCTCAGACGGACAGGGGGCTTTATTTGATCAACACCTTC. Encoded protein: CASSQTDRGLYLINTF. The chain uses TRBV19 and TRBJ1-2; 11 nucleotides match TRBD1. J lost 12 bases, V lost 8 bases, and 20 bases had no gene match. Germline lookup yields CDR1 LNHDA and CDR2 SQIVND (reference sequence). The CDR3 is 16 amino acids.

CDR3 nucleotide sequence: TGTGCCAGCAGGCCCATCTTAGGGAAAGATGAAAAACTGTTTTTT. It yields the protein CASRPILGKDEKLFF. V usage is TRBV27 and J usage is TRBJ1-4, with D unclear. The CDR3 consists of 15 residues. Germline V gene data show CDR1 as MNHEY and CDR2 as SMNVEV (reference sequence). Trimming left V 6 bases short and J 6 bases short, with 17 bases between.

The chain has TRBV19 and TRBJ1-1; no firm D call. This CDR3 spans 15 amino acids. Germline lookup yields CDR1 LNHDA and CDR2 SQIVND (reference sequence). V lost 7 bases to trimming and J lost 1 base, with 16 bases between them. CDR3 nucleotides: TGTGCCAGTATTCTGCGGGGATTCGAGAACACTGAAGCTTTCTTT. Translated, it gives CASILRGFENTEAFF.

As DNA, the CDR3 is TGTGCCAGCAGCTTGCGGGACAGGGGTAATGAAGCTTTCTTT. Translated, it gives CASSLRDRGNEAFF. This chain links TRBV5-6 with TRBJ1-1; TRBD1 matches at 10 bases. The CDR3 loop spans 14 amino acids. With 1 base clipped from V and 7 bases from J, the junction kept 4 bases outside the gene matches. The germline V gene encodes CDR1 SGHDT and CDR2 YYEEEE.

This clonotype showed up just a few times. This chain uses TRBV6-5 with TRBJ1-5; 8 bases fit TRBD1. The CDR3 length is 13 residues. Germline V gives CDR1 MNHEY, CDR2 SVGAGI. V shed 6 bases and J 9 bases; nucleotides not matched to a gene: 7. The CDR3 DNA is TGTGCCAGCAGAATGGACAGGGAACGGCCCCAGCATTTT. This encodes CASRMDRERPQHF.

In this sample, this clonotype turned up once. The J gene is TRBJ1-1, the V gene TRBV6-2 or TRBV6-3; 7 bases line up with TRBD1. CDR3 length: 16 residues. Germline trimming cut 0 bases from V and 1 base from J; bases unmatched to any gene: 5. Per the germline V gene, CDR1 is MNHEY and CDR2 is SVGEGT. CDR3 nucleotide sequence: TGTGCCAGCAGTTACTCGGCGGGACAGCGGAACACTGAAGCTTTCTTT. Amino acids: CASSYSAGQRNTEAFF.

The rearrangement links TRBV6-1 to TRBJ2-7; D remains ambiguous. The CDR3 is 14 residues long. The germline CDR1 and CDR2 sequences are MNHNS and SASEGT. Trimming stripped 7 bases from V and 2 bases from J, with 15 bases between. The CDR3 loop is CASTLLTLPYEQYF. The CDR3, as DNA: TGTGCCAGCACCCTCCTGACACTCCCCTACGAGCAGTACTTC.

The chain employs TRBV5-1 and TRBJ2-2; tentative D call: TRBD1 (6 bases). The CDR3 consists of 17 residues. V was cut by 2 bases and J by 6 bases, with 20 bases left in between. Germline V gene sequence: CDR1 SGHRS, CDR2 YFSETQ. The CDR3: CASSLAGGRIRAGELFF. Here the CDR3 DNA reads TGCGCCAGCAGCTTAGCTGGGGGCCGGATTCGCGCCGGGGAGCTGTTTTTT.

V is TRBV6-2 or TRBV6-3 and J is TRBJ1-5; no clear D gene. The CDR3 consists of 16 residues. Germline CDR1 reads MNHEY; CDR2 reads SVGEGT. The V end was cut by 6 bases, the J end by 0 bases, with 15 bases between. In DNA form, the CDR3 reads TGTGCCAGCAGCCTCTTCGGTAGATCTAGCAATCAGCCCCAGCATTTT. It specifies CASSLFGRSSNQPQHF.

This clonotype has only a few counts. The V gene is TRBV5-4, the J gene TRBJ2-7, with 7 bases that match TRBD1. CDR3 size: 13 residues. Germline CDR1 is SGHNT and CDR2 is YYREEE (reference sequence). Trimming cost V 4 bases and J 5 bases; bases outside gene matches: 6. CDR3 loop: CASSGTGAHEQYF. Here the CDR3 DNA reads TGTGCCAGCAGCGGTACAGGGGCCCACGAGCAGTACTTC.

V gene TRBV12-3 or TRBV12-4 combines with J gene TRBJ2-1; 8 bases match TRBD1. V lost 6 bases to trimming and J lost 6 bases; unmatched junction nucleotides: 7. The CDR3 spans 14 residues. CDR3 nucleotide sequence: TGTGCCAGCAGGTTTGGACAGGGTCCCAATGAGCAGTTCTTC. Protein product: CASRFGQGPNEQFF.